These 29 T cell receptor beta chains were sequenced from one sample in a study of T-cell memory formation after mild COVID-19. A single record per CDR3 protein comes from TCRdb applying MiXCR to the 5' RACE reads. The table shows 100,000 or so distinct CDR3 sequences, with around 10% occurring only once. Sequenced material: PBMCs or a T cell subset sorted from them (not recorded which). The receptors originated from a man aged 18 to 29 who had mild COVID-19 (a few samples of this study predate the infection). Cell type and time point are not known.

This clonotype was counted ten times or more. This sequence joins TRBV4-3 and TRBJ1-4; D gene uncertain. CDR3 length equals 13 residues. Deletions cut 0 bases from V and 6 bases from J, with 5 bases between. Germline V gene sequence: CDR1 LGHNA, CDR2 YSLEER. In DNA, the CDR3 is TGCGCCAGCAGCCAAGATCGGGATGAAAAACTGTTTTTT. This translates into CASSQDRDEKLFF.

The CDR3 coding sequence is TGTGCCAGCAGCGCTATACAGGCTGGCACTGAAGCTTTCTTT. Protein sequence: CASSAIQAGTEAFF. This sequence joins TRBV9 and TRBJ1-1; weak D call: TRBD1 (5 bases). Germline V lookup: CDR1 SGDLS, CDR2 YYNGEE. Trimming removed 3 bases at V and 4 bases at J, with 13 bases between. The CDR3 is 14 residues long.

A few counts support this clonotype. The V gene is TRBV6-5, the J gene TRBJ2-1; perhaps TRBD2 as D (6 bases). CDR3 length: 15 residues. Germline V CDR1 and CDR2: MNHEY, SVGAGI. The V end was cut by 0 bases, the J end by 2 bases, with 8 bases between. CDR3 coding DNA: TGTGCCAGCAGTTACTCACCGGGGGCCTACAATGAGCAGTTCTTC. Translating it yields CASSYSPGAYNEQFF.

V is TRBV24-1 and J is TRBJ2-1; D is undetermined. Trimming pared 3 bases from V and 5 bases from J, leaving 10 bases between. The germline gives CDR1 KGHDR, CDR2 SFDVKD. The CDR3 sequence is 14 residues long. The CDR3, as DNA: TGTGCCACCAGTGATGCTACGGGTCACAATGAGCAGTTCTTC. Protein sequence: CATSDATGHNEQFF.

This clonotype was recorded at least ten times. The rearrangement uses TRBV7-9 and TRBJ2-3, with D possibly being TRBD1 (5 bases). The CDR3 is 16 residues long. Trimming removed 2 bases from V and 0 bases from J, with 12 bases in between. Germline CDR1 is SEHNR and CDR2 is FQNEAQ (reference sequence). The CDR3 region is CASSLPPTASTDTQYF. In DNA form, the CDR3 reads TGTGCCAGCAGCTTACCCCCGACAGCTAGCACAGATACGCAGTATTTT.

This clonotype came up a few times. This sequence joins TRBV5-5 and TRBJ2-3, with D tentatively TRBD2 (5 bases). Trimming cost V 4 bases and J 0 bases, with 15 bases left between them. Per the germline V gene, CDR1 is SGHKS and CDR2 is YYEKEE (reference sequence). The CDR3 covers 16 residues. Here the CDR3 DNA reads TGTGCCAGCAGCCGCCCCTGGCGGACTAGCACAGATACGCAGTATTTT. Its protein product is CASSRPWRTSTDTQYF.

The CDR3 reads CSASQLARTYEQYF. CDR3 in DNA: TGCAGTGCTAGTCAGCTAGCGAGAACCTACGAGCAGTACTTC. J is TRBJ2-7 and V is TRBV20-1, with D tentatively TRBD2 (6 bases). Trimming removed 3 bases at V and 2 bases at J, with 14 bases between. Germline lookup yields CDR1 DFQATT and CDR2 SNEGSKA (reference sequence). The CDR3 has 14 residues.

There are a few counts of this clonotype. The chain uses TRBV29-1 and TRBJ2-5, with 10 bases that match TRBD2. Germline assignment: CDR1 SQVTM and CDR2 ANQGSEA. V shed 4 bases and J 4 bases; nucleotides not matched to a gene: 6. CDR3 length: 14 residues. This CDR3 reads CSVVDSGGTETQYF. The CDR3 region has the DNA TGCAGCGTTGTGGATAGCGGGGGGACAGAGACCCAGTACTTC.

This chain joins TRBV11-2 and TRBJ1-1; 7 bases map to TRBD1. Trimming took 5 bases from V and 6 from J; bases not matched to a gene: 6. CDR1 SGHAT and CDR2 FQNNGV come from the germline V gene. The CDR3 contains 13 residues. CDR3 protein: CASSPDRVPEAFF. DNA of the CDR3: TGTGCCAGCAGCCCAGACAGGGTCCCTGAAGCTTTCTTT.

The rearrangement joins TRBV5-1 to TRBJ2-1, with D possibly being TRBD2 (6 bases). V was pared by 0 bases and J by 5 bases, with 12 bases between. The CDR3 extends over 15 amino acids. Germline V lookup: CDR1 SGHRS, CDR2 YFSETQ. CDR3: CASSLGGTLDNEQFF. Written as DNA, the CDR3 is TGCGCCAGCAGCTTGGGTGGGACTCTAGACAATGAGCAGTTCTTC. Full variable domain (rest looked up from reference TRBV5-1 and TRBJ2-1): KAGVTQTPRYLIKTRGQQVTLSCSPISGHRSVSWYQQTPGQGLQFLFEYFSETQRNKGNFPGRFSGRQFSNSRSEMNVSTLELGDSALYLCASSLGGTLDNEQFFGPGTRLTVL.

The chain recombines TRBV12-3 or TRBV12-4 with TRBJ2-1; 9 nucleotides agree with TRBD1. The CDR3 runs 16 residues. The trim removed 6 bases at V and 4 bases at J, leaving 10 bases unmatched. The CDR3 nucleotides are TGTGCCAGCAGGGATCTGGACAGGGGAGGATACAATGAGCAGTTCTTC. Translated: CASRDLDRGGYNEQFF.

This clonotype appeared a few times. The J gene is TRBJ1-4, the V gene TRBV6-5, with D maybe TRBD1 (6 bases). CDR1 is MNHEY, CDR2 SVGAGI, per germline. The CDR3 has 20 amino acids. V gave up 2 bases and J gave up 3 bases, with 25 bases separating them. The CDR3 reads CASSYRPLPTYRDANEKLFF. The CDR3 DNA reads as TGTGCCAGCAGTTACCGTCCACTTCCCACGTACAGGGATGCTAATGAAAAACTGTTTTTT.

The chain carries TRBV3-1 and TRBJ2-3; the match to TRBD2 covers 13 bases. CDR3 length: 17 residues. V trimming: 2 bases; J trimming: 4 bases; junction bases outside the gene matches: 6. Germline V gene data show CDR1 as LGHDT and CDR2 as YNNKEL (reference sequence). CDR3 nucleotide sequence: TGTGCCAGCAGCCAACCAACTAGCGGGGGGGCCGCAGATACGCAGTATTTT. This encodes CASSQPTSGGAADTQYF.

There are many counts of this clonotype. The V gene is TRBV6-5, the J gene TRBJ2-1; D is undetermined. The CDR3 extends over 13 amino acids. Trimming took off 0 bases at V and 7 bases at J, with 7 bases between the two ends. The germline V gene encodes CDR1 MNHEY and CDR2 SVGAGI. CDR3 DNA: TGTGCCAGCAGTTACTCTCTGGTTAATGAGCAGTTCTTC. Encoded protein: CASSYSLVNEQFF.

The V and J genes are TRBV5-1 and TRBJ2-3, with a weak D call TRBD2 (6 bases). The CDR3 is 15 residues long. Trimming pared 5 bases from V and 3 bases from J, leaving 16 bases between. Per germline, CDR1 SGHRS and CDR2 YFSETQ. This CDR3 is CASSWLARRTDTQYF. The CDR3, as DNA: TGCGCCAGCAGTTGGCTAGCGAGGAGGACAGATACGCAGTATTTT.

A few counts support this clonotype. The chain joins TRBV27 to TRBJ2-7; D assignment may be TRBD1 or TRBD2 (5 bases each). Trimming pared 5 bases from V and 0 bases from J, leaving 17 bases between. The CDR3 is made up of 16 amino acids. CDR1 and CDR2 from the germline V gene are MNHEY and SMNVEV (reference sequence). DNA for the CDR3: TGTGCCAGCAGTCCCAATCCGGGACGCAGCTCCTACGAGCAGTACGTC. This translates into CASSPNPGRSSYEQYV.

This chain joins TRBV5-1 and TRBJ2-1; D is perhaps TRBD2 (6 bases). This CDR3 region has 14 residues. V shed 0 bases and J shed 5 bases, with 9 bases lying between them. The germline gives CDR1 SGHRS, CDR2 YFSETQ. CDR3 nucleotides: TGCGCCAGCAGCTTGGGGGTAGCGGACAATGAGCAGTTCTTC. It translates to CASSLGVADNEQFF.

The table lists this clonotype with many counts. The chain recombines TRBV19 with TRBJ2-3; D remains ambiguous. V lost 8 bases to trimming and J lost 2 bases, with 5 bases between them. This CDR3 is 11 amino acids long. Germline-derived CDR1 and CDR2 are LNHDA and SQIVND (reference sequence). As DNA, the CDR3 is TGTGCCAGTCTGCTCACAGATACGCAGTATTTT. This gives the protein CASLLTDTQYF. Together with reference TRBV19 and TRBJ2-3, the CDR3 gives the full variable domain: DGGITQSPKYLFRKEGQNVTLSCEQNLNHDAMYWYRQDPGQGLRLIYYSQIVNDFQKGDIAEGYSVSREKKESFPLTVTSAQKNPTAFYLCASLLTDTQYFGPGTRLTVL.

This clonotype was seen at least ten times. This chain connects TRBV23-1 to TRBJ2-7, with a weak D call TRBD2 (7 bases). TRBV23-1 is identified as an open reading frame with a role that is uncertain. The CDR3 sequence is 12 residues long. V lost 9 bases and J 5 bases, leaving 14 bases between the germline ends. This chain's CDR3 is CARRGRFHEQYV. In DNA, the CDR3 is TGCGCCAGGCGGGGGCGCTTCCACGAGCAGTACGTC.

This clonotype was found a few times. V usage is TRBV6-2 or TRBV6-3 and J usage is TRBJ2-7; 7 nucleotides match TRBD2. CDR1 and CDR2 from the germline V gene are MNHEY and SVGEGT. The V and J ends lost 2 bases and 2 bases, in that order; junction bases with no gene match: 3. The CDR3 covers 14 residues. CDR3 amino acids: CASSYVRGTYEQYV. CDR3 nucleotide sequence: TGTGCCAGCAGTTACGTGCGGGGGACCTACGAGCAGTACGTC.

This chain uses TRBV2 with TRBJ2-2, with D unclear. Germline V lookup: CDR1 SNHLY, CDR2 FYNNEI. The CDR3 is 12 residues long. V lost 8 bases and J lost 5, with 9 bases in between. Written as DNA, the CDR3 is TGTGCCAGCCTGCGAGAGACCGGGGAGCTGTTTTTT. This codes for CASLRETGELFF.

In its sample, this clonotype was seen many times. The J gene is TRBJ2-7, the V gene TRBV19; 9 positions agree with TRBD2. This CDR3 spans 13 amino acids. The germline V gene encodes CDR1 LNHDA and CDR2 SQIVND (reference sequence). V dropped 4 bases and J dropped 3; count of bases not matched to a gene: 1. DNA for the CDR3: TGTGCCAGTAGTAGCGGGGGGGACTACGAGCAGTACTTC. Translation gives CASSSGGDYEQYF.

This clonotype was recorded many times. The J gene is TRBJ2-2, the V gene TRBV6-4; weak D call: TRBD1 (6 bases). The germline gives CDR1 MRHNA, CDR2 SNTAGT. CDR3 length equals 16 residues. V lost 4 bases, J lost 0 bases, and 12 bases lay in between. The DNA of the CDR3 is TGTGCCAGCAGTGTTGCACAGGGCGCGAACACCGGGGAGCTGTTTTTT. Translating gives CASSVAQGANTGELFF.

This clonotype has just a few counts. The CDR3 nucleotides read TGTGCCAGCAGTTTCGGGGGGCTGGGGTTAGCCAAAAACATTCAGTACTTC. Amino acids: CASSFGGLGLAKNIQYF. The chain joins TRBV12-3 or TRBV12-4 to TRBJ2-4, with D possibly being TRBD2 (7 bases). V shed 3 bases and J shed 0 bases, with 15 bases lying between them. The CDR3 totals 17 residues.

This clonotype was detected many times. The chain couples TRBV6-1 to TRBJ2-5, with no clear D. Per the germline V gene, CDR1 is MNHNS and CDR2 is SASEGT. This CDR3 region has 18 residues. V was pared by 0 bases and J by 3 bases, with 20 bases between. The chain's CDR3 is CASSEAFLKADKEETQYF. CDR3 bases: TGTGCCAGCAGTGAAGCGTTTTTGAAGGCCGACAAAGAAGAGACCCAGTACTTC.

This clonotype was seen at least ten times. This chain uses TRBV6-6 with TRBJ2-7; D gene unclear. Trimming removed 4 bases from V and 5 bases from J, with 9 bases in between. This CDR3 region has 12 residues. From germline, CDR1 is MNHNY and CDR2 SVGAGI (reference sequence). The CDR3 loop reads CASSFSTNEQYF. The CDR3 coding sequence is TGTGCCAGCAGTTTCTCAACCAACGAGCAGTACTTC.

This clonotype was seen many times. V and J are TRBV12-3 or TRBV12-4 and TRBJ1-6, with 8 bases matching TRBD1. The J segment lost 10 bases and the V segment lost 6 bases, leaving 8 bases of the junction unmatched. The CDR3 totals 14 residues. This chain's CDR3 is CASSFGQGASPLHF. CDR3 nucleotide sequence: TGTGCCAGCAGCTTCGGACAGGGAGCCTCACCCCTCCACTTT.

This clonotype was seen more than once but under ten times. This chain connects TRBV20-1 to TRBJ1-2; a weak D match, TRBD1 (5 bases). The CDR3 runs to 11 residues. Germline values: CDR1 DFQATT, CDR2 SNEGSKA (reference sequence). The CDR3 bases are TGCGGAGTCCAGGGATCCTATGGCTACACCTTC. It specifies CGVQGSYGYTF.

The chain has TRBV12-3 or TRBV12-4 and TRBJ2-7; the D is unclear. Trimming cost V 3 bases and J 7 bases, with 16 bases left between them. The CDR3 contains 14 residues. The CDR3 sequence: CASSLSQPAGEQYF. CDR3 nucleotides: TGTGCCAGCAGTTTGTCACAGCCGGCTGGGGAGCAGTACTTC.